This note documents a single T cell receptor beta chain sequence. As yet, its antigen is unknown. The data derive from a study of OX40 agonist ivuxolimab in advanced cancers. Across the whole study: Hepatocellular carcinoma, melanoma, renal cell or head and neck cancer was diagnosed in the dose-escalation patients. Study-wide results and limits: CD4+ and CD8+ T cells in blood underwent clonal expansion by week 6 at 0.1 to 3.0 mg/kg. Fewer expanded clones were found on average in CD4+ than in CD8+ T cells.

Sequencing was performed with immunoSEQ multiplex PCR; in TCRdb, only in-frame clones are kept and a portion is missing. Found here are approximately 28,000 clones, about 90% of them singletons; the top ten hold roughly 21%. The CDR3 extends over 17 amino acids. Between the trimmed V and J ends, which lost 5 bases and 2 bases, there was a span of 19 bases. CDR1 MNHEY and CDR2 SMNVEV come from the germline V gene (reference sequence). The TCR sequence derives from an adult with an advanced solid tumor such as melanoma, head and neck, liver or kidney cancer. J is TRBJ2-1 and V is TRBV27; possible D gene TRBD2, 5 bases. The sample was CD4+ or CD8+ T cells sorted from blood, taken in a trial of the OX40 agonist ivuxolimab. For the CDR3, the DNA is TGTGCCAGCAGTCTCCTCGCTACTAGTGGGGCCTACAATGAGCAGTTCTTC. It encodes CASSLLATSGAYNEQFF.